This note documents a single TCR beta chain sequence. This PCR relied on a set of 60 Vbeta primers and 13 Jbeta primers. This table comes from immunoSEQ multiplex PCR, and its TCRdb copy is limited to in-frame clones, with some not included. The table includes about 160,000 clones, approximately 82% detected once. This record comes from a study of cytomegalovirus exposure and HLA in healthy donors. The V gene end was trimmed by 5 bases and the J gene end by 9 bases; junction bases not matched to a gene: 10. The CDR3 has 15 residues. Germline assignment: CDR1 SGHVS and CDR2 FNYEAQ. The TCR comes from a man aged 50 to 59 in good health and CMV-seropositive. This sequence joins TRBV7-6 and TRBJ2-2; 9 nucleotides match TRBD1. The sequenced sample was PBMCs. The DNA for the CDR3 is TGTGCCAGCAGCCCATGGGACAGGGAGGAGCGGGAGCTGTTTTTT. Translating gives CASSPWDREERELFF.